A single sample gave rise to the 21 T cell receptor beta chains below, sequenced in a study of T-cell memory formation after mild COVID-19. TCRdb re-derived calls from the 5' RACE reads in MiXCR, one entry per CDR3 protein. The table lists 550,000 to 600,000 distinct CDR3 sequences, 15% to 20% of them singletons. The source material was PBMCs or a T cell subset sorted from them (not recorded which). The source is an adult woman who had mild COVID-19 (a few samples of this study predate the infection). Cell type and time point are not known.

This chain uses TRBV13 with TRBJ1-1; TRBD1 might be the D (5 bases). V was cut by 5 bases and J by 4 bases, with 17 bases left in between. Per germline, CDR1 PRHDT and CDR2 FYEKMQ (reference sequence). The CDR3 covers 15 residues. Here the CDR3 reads CASSPDNWGSTEAFF. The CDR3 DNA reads TGTGCCAGCAGCCCAGACAATTGGGGGTCCACTGAAGCTTTCTTT.

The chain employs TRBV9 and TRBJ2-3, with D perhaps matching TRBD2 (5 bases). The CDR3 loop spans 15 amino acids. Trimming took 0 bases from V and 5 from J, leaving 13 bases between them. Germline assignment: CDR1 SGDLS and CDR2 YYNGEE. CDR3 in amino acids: CASSVGEGYRDTQYF. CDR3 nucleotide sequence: TGTGCCAGCAGCGTAGGCGAGGGATACAGAGATACGCAGTATTTT.

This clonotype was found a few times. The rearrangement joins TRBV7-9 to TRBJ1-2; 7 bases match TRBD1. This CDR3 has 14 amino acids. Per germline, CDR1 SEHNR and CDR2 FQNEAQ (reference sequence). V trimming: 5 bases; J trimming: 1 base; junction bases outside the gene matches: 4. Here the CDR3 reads CASSPQGINYGYTF. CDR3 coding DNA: TGTGCCAGCAGCCCACAGGGGATTAACTATGGCTACACCTTC.

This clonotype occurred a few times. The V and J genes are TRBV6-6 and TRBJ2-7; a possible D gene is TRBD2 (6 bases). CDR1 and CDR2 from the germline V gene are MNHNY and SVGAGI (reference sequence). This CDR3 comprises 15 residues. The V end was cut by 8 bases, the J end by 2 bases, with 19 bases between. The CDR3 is CASRDSETGPYEQYF. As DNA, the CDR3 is TGTGCCAGCCGGGACTCAGAAACTGGTCCCTACGAGCAGTACTTC.

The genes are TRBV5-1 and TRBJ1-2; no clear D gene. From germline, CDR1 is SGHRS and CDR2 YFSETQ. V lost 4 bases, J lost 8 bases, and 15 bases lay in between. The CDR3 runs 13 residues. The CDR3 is CASSLGLSDGYTF. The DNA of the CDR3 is TGCGCCAGCAGCCTGGGATTATCGGACGGCTACACCTTC.

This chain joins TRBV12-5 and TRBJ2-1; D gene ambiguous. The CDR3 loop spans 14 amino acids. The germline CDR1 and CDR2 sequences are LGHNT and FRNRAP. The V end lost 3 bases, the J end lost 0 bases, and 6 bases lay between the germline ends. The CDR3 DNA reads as TGTGCTAGTGGTTTCCCCTCCTCCTACAATGAGCAGTTCTTC. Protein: CASGFPSSYNEQFF.

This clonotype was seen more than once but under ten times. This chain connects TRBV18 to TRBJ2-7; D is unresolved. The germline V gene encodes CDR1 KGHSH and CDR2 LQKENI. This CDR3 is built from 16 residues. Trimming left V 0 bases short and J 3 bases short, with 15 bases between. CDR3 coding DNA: TGTGCCAGCTCACCACCTGGGTACTCGGGTGACTACGAGCAGTACTTC. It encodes CASSPPGYSGDYEQYF.

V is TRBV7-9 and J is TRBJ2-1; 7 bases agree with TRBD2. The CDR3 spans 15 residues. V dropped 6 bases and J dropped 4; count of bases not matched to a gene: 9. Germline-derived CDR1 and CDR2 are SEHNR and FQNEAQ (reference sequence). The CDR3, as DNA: TGTGCCAGCAGTGCTTATGGGGGGGATTACAATGAGCAGTTCTTC. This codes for CASSAYGGDYNEQFF.

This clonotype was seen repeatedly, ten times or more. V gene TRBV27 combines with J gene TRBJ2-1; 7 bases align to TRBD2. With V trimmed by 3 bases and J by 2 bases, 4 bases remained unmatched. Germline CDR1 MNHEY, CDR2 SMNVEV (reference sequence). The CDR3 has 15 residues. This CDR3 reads CASSFGSGTYNEQFF. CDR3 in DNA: TGTGCCAGCAGTTTTGGAAGCGGGACCTACAATGAGCAGTTCTTC.

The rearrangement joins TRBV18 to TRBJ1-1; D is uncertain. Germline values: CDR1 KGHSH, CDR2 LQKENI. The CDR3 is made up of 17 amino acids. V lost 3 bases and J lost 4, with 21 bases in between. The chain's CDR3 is CASSPRRGVDSITEAFF. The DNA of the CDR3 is TGTGCCAGCTCACCCCGCCGGGGTGTGGATAGTATCACTGAAGCTTTCTTT. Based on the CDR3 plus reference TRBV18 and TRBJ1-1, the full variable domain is NAGVMQNPRHLVRRRGQEARLRCSPMKGHSHVYWYRQLPEEGLKFMVYLQKENIIDESGMPKERFSAEFPKEGPSILRIQQVVRGDSAAYFCASSPRRGVDSITEAFFGQGTRLTVV.

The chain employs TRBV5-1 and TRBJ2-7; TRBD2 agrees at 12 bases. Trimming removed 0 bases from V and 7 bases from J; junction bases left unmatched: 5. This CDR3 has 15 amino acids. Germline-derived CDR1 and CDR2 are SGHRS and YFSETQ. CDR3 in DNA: TGCGCCAGCAGCTTGGAGGCTAGCGGGAGGGGAGAGCAGTACTTC. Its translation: CASSLEASGRGEQYF.

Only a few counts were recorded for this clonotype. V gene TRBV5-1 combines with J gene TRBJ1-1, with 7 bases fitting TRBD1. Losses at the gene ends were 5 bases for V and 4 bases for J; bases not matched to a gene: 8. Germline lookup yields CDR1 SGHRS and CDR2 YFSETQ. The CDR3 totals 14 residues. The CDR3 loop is CASSGRQGVTEAFF. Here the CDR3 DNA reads TGCGCCAGCAGTGGAAGACAGGGTGTCACTGAAGCTTTCTTT.

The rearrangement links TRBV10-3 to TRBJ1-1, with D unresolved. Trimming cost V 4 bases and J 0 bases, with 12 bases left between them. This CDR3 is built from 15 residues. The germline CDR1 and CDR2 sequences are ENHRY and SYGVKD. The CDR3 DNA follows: TGTGCCATCAGTGCACAGAGCCAAATGAACACTGAAGCTTTCTTT. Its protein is CAISAQSQMNTEAFF.

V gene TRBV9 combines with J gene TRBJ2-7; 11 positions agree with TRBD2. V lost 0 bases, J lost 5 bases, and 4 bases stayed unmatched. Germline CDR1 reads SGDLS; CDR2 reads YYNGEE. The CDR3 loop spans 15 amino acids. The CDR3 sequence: CASSVGASGGHEQYF. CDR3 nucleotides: TGTGCCAGCAGCGTAGGGGCTAGCGGGGGGCACGAGCAGTACTTC.

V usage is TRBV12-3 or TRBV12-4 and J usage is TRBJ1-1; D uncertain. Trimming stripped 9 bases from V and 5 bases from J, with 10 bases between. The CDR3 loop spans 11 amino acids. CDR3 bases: TGTGCCAGTATTAGGAGGACTGAAGCTTTCTTT. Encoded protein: CASIRRTEAFF.

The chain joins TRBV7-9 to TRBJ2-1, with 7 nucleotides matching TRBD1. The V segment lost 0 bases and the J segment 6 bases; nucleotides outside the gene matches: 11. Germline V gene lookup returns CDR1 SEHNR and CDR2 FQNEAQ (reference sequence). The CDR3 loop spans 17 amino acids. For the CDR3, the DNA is TGTGCCAGCAGCTTAGCGGAGTCCAGGGGGAGAGGCAATGAGCAGTTCTTC. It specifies CASSLAESRGRGNEQFF.

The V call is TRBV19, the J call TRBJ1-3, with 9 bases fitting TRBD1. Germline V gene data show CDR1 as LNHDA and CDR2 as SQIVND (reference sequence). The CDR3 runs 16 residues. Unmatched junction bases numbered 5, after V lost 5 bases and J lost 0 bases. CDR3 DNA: TGTGCCAGTAGTTCAAGGACAGGGGCCTCTGGAAACACCATATATTTT. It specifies CASSSRTGASGNTIYF.

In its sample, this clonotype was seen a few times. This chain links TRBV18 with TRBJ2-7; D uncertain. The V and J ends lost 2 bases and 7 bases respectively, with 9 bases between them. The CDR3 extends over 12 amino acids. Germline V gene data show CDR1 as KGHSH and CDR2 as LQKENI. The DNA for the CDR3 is TGTGCCAGCTCACCAGCCTTGGGGGAGCAGTACTTC. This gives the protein CASSPALGEQYF.

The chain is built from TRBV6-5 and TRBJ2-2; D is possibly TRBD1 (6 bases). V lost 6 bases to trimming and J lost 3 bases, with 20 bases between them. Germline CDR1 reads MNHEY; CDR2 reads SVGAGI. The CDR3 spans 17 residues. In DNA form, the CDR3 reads TGTGCCAGCAGACCCACATCCTCAAGACAGGACACCGGGGAGCTGTTTTTT. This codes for CASRPTSSRQDTGELFF.

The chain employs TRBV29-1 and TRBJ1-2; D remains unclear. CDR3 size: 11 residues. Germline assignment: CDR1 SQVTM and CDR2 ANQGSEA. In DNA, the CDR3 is TGCAGTATATCATGGACGGATGGCTACACCTTC. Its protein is CSISWTDGYTF.

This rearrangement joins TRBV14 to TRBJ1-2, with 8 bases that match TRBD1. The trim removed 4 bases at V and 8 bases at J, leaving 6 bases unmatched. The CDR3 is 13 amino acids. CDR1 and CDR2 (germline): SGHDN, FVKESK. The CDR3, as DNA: TGTGCCAGCAGCCCGTACAGGGGGGGCGGCTACACCTTC. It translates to CASSPYRGGGYTF. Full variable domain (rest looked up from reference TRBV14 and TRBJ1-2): EAGVTQFPSHSVIEKGQTVTLRCDPISGHDNLYWYRRVMGKEIKFLLHFVKESKQDESGMPNNRFLAERTGGTYSTLKVQPAELEDSGVYFCASSPYRGGGYTFGSGTRLTVV.